This T cell receptor (beta chain) was captured by sequencing in a study of cytotoxic CD8 clonotypes in ibrutinib-treated CLL. This clone was seen only a few times. Data came from immunoSEQ multiplex PCR; TCRdb stores just in-frame clones and leaves some out. The sample records 140,000 to 150,000 clones, 76% being singletons. Germline CDR1 is LGHNA and CDR2 is YNFKEQ. The V end was cut by 1 base, the J end by 3 bases, with 10 bases between. The CDR3 runs 14 residues. This chain uses TRBV4-2 with TRBJ2-7, with unresolved D. This TCR came from a human donor with chronic lymphocytic leukemia. Sequences were derived from PBMCs, sampled after 24 months of ibrutinib treatment. The CDR3 is CASSQAATDYEQYF. CDR3 DNA: TGTGCCAGCAGCCAAGCGGCTACCGACTACGAGCAGTACTTC.